The entry below describes one T cell receptor (beta chain). The source of the sample is a study of cytomegalovirus exposure and HLA in healthy donors. Primers for the PCR totalled 60 Vbeta and 13 Jbeta. The data were produced by immunoSEQ multiplex PCR, yet TCRdb's version contains in-frame clones alone and is incomplete. The sample gives approximately 95,000 clones, 81% of which show up once; approximately 4.2% is in the top ten. The V gene end was trimmed by 0 bases and the J gene end by 4 bases; junction bases not matched to a gene: 5. The germline gives CDR1 MNHNY, CDR2 SVGAGI (reference sequence). CDR3 length: 15 amino acids.

The sequence was collected from a woman between 65 and 79 years old in good health and CMV-seropositive. Sequenced sample: PBMCs. The chain carries TRBV6-6 and TRBJ1-2; 7 bases map to TRBD1. CDR3 sequence reads: CASSYSAGGGYGYTF. CDR3 bases: TGTGCCAGCAGTTACTCGGCAGGGGGTGGCTATGGCTACACCTTC.